A selection of T cell receptor beta chains follows, all from one sample in a study of identical twins. MiXCR, run by TCRdb on the 5' RACE reads, gives a single entry per CDR3 protein. Of some 270,000 distinct CDR3 sequences listed, 6.5% to 9.5% are singletons. These same records also appear under a second study, on yellow fever vaccine responses in identical twins.

Sequencing was done on a sample of CD8+ T cells sorted from blood. The receptors were sampled from a woman aged 18-30 years in good health. Both conserved end residues are part of each CDR3. Fields, in order: clone size, J gene, V gene, D gene, CDR3 protein, CDR3 DNA. The D gene is left open where the match is weak. The listing skips clone size in some rows; elsewhere it reads once, few, many or a size class.

size: .; J: TRBJ2-2; V: TRBV15; D: TRBD1; CDR3: CATSKRGQGASGELFF; DNA: TGTGCCACCAGTAAAAGGGGGCAGGGGGCGTCCGGGGAGCTGTTTTTT
size: many; J: TRBJ2-3; V: TRBV6-1; D: .; CDR3: CASRARDSSTDTQYF; DNA: TGTGCCAGCAGGGCCCGAGACAGCAGCACAGATACGCAGTATTTT
size: .; J: TRBJ2-1; V: TRBV29-1; D: .; CDR3: CSVEGAFTLSSYNEQFF; DNA: TGCAGCGTTGAAGGCGCCTTTACCTTGAGCTCCTACAATGAGCAGTTCTTC
size: .; J: TRBJ2-7; V: TRBV6-5; D: TRBD1; CDR3: CASSYGTGGDEQYF; DNA: TGTGCCAGCAGTTATGGGACAGGGGGCGACGAGCAGTACTTC
size: many; J: TRBJ2-1; V: TRBV7-3; D: .; CDR3: CASSEGSGDEQFF; DNA: TGTGCCAGCAGCGAGGGGTCAGGGGATGAGCAGTTCTTC
size: .; J: TRBJ2-1; V: TRBV9; D: TRBD2; CDR3: CASSTDPGLADTEQFF; DNA: TGTGCCAGCAGTACCGACCCGGGACTAGCGGATACTGAGCAGTTCTTC
size: many; J: TRBJ1-5; V: TRBV7-9; D: .; CDR3: CASSFASGGNQPQHF; DNA: TGTGCCAGCAGCTTTGCATCAGGGGGCAATCAGCCCCAGCATTTT
size: many; J: TRBJ2-7; V: TRBV4-1; D: .; CDR3: CASSPPSNYEQYF; DNA: TGCGCCAGCAGCCCACCTTCAAATTACGAGCAGTACTTC
size: few; J: TRBJ1-1; V: TRBV2; D: .; CDR3: CASSATEIMNTEAFF; DNA: TGTGCCAGCAGTGCGACAGAAATCATGAACACTGAAGCTTTCTTT
size: few; J: TRBJ2-2; V: TRBV10-1; D: TRBD2; CDR3: CASSESVLAALGPGELFF; DNA: TGCGCCAGCAGTGAGTCAGTACTAGCGGCACTCGGACCCGGGGAGCTGTTTTTT
size: few; J: TRBJ2-3; V: TRBV27; D: TRBD1; CDR3: CASEIRGRKDTQYF; DNA: TGTGCCAGCGAAATTAGGGGGCGCAAAGATACGCAGTATTTT
size: few; J: TRBJ1-5; V: TRBV27; D: TRBD1; CDR3: CASSLGQGRREPQHF; DNA: TGTGCCAGCAGTCTTGGACAGGGGAGGAGGGAGCCCCAGCATTTT
size: many; J: TRBJ2-1; V: TRBV29-1; D: TRBD1; CDR3: CSVGDRDNEQFF; DNA: TGCAGCGTTGGGGACAGGGACAATGAGCAGTTCTTC
size: few; J: TRBJ2-3; V: TRBV5-1; D: TRBD2; CDR3: CASAPGTSGADTQYF; DNA: TGCGCCAGCGCCCCCGGGACTAGCGGGGCAGATACGCAGTATTTT
size: many; J: TRBJ2-1; V: TRBV12-3/TRBV12-4; D: .; CDR3: CASRIGLDGEQFF; DNA: TGTGCCAGCAGAATAGGGCTTGACGGTGAGCAGTTCTTC
size: .; J: TRBJ2-1; V: TRBV4-1; D: .; CDR3: CASSQVKDRLDEQFF; DNA: TGCGCCAGCAGCCAGGTAAAAGACAGGCTGGATGAGCAGTTCTTC
size: many; J: TRBJ1-3; V: TRBV3-1; D: TRBD1; CDR3: CASSQGQLDSGNTIYF; DNA: TGTGCCAGCAGCCAGGGACAGCTAGACTCTGGAAACACCATATATTTT
size: many; J: TRBJ2-7; V: TRBV4-1; D: TRBD2; CDR3: CASSQDELAGTYEQYF; DNA: TGCGCCAGCAGCCAAGATGAACTAGCGGGGACCTACGAGCAGTACTTC
size: .; J: TRBJ2-5; V: TRBV5-8; D: .; CDR3: CASSFYSRRETQYF; DNA: TGTGCCAGCAGCTTCTACTCGAGGCGAGAGACCCAGTACTTC
size: many; J: TRBJ2-3; V: TRBV25-1; D: .; CDR3: CASSEDTQYF; DNA: TGTGCCAGCAGTGAGGATACGCAGTATTTT
size: few; J: TRBJ2-7; V: TRBV5-1; D: .; CDR3: CASSLVGAGEQYF; DNA: TGCGCCAGCAGCTTGGTAGGGGCGGGGGAGCAGTACTTC
size: .; J: TRBJ2-7; V: TRBV7-9; D: TRBD1; CDR3: CASSFGDRVVYEQYF; DNA: TGTGCCAGCAGCTTCGGGGACAGGGTAGTATACGAGCAGTACTTC
size: few; J: TRBJ2-7; V: TRBV6-2/TRBV6-3; D: .; CDR3: CASSYERNEQYF; DNA: TGTGCCAGCAGTTACGAGCGGAACGAGCAGTACTTC
size: .; J: TRBJ2-2; V: TRBV20-1; D: .; CDR3: CSDRRLNTGELFF; DNA: TGCAGTGACCGACGGCTTAACACCGGGGAGCTGTTTTTT
size: many; J: TRBJ2-7; V: TRBV10-2; D: .; CDR3: CASSEGTPFDEQYF; DNA: TGCGCCAGCAGTGAAGGGACTCCTTTCGATGAGCAGTACTTC
size: few; J: TRBJ2-2; V: TRBV27; D: TRBD2; CDR3: CASGPPFTSGRLAGELFF; DNA: TGTGCCAGTGGCCCCCCATTTACTAGCGGGAGGTTAGCCGGGGAGCTGTTTTTT
size: many; J: TRBJ2-7; V: TRBV29-1; D: TRBD2; CDR3: CSVGTSGSSYEQYF; DNA: TGCAGCGTTGGGACTAGCGGGAGCTCCTACGAGCAGTACTTC
size: few; J: TRBJ2-3; V: TRBV10-2; D: TRBD1; CDR3: CASSGQSTDTQYF; DNA: TGCGCCAGCTCGGGACAGAGCACAGATACGCAGTATTTT
size: many; J: TRBJ2-5; V: TRBV10-3; D: .; CDR3: CAISEFSQETQYF; DNA: TGTGCCATCAGTGAATTCAGCCAAGAGACCCAGTACTTC
size: .; J: TRBJ2-7; V: TRBV27; D: .; CDR3: CASSLADSDEQYF; DNA: TGTGCCAGCAGTTTAGCCGACAGTGACGAGCAGTACTTC
size: .; J: TRBJ2-3; V: TRBV5-1; D: .; CDR3: CASSFSRGALTDTQYF; DNA: TGCGCCAGCAGCTTCTCCCGGGGGGCCCTTACAGATACGCAGTATTTT
size: .; J: TRBJ2-2; V: TRBV7-6; D: TRBD2; CDR3: CASRRSGGISGGQPTGELFF; DNA: TGTGCCAGTCGGCGGAGCGGGGGGATTTCTGGGGGACAACCGACCGGGGAGCTGTTTTTT
size: few; J: TRBJ2-1; V: TRBV15; D: .; CDR3: CATSLLGGRGNEQFF; DNA: TGTGCCACCAGCCTACTTGGAGGGCGGGGCAATGAGCAGTTCTTC
size: few; J: TRBJ2-5; V: TRBV5-6; D: .; CDR3: CASSSRRGRETQYF; DNA: TGTGCCAGCAGTTCGCGGAGGGGTAGAGAGACCCAGTACTTC
size: few; J: TRBJ2-3; V: TRBV6-2/TRBV6-3; D: .; CDR3: CASSYFPGQPTTLSTSTDTQYF; DNA: TGTGCCAGCAGTTACTTTCCTGGACAGCCTACAACATTATCCACTAGCACAGATACGCAGTATTTT
size: few; J: TRBJ1-4; V: TRBV10-2; D: TRBD1; CDR3: CASQDRVNNEKLFF; DNA: TGCGCCAGCCAGGACAGGGTCAACAATGAAAAACTGTTTTTT
size: many; J: TRBJ2-7; V: TRBV29-1; D: .; CDR3: CSVESGNEQYF; DNA: TGCAGCGTTGAATCCGGTAACGAGCAGTACTTC
size: many; J: TRBJ2-7; V: TRBV2; D: .; CDR3: CASSSTGLNSYEQYF; DNA: TGTGCCAGCAGTTCGACAGGTCTCAACTCCTACGAGCAGTACTTC
size: .; J: TRBJ2-1; V: TRBV11-3; D: .; CDR3: CASSSGEGFVEDEQFF; DNA: TGTGCCAGCAGCTCGGGAGAGGGTTTTGTGGAAGATGAGCAGTTCTTC
size: many; J: TRBJ2-7; V: TRBV5-1; D: TRBD2; CDR3: CASSWGLAGSYEQYF; DNA: TGCGCCAGCAGCTGGGGACTAGCGGGGTCCTACGAGCAGTACTTC
size: few; J: TRBJ2-3; V: TRBV28; D: .; CDR3: CASSLLPSSTDTQYF; DNA: TGTGCCAGCAGTTTATTACCTAGCAGCACAGATACGCAGTATTTT
size: few; J: TRBJ2-1; V: TRBV3-1; D: TRBD2; CDR3: CASCQGRLAGEHSSYNEQFF; DNA: TGTGCCAGCTGCCAAGGACGTCTAGCGGGGGAACATTCCTCCTACAATGAGCAGTTCTTC
size: many; J: TRBJ2-7; V: TRBV7-9; D: .; CDR3: CASSQVVSYEQYF; DNA: TGTGCCAGCAGCCAAGTAGTATCCTACGAGCAGTACTTC
size: .; J: TRBJ1-6; V: TRBV7-9; D: .; CDR3: CASSFGGLIDSPLHF; DNA: TGTGCCAGCAGCTTTGGGGGGCTCATCGATTCACCCCTCCACTTT
size: many; J: TRBJ2-1; V: TRBV5-1; D: .; CDR3: CASSPVGGMINNEQFF; DNA: TGCGCCAGCAGCCCGGTCGGCGGGATGATCAACAATGAGCAGTTCTTC
size: few; J: TRBJ2-4; V: TRBV7-9; D: .; CDR3: CASSRTQAGKNIQYF; DNA: TGTGCCAGCAGCCGGACACAGGCTGGCAAAAACATTCAGTACTTC
size: few; J: TRBJ2-5; V: TRBV7-2; D: TRBD2; CDR3: CASSLGLAKKETQYF; DNA: TGTGCCAGCAGCTTAGGACTAGCGAAAAAAGAGACCCAGTACTTC
size: .; J: TRBJ2-7; V: TRBV15; D: .; CDR3: CATSRAFNYEQYF; DNA: TGTGCCACCAGCAGAGCCTTTAATTACGAGCAGTACTTC
size: .; J: TRBJ2-1; V: TRBV7-9; D: .; CDR3: CASMSDGTRDEQFF; DNA: TGTGCCAGCATGTCGGACGGGACGAGGGATGAGCAGTTCTTC
size: many; J: TRBJ2-1; V: TRBV4-2; D: .; CDR3: CASSQESDGNPYNEQFF; DNA: TGTGCCAGCAGCCAAGAATCGGACGGAAATCCATACAATGAGCAGTTCTTC
size: .; J: TRBJ2-5; V: TRBV7-6; D: .; CDR3: CASSLTRGGGETQYF; DNA: TGTGCCAGCAGCTTAACTCGCGGGGGCGGGGAGACCCAGTACTTC
size: .; J: TRBJ2-7; V: TRBV3-1; D: .; CDR3: CASSQERLAAYEQYF; DNA: TGTGCCAGCAGCCAAGAACGCCTAGCTGCCTACGAGCAGTACTTC
size: .; J: TRBJ2-5; V: TRBV4-3; D: TRBD2; CDR3: CASSQDRGGSRGETQYF; DNA: TGCGCCAGCAGCCAAGATCGGGGCGGGAGTCGGGGTGAGACCCAGTACTTC
size: few; J: TRBJ2-1; V: TRBV4-3; D: .; CDR3: CASSQGLSNEQFF; DNA: TGCGCCAGCAGCCAAGGCCTAAGTAATGAGCAGTTCTTC
size: .; J: TRBJ2-5; V: TRBV11-2; D: .; CDR3: CASSLVRDRGRTAISRETQYF; DNA: TGTGCCAGCAGCTTAGTTCGAGACCGGGGTAGGACAGCTATCAGTCGAGAGACCCAGTACTTC
size: many; J: TRBJ2-2; V: TRBV4-2; D: .; CDR3: CASRANTGELFF; DNA: TGTGCCAGCAGGGCAAACACCGGGGAGCTGTTTTTT
size: few; J: TRBJ2-1; V: TRBV20-1; D: TRBD2; CDR3: CSARDFAASGGEFVSNEQFF; DNA: TGCAGTGCTAGAGATTTTGCGGCTAGCGGGGGGGAATTTGTTAGTAATGAGCAGTTCTTC
size: few; J: TRBJ2-1; V: TRBV28; D: .; CDR3: CASSPRTAFDDEQFF; DNA: TGTGCCAGCAGTCCCCGCACGGCCTTTGATGATGAGCAGTTCTTC
size: many; J: TRBJ2-3; V: TRBV4-1; D: .; CDR3: CASSQDPFRGTDTQYF; DNA: TGCGCCAGCAGCCAAGACCCATTCAGGGGCACAGATACGCAGTATTTT